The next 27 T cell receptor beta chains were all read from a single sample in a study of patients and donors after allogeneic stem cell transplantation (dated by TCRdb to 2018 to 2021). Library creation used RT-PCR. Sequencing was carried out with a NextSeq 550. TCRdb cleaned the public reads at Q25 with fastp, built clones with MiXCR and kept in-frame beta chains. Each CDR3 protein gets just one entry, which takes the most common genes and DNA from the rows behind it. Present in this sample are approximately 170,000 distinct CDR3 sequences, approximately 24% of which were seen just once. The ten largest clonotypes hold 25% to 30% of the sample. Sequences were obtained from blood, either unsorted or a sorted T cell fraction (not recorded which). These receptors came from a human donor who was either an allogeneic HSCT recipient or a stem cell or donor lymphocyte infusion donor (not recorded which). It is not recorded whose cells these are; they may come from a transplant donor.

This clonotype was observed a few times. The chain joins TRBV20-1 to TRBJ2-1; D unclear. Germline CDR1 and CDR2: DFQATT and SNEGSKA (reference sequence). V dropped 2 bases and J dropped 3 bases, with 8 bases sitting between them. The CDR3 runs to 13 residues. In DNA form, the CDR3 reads TGCAGTGCTAGACAGGAATACTACAATGAGCAGTTCTTC. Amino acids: CSARQEYYNEQFF.

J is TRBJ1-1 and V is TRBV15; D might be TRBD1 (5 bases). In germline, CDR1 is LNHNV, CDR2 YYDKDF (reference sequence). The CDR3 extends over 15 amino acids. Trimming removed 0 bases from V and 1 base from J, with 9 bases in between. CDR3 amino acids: CATSRDRQGNTEAFF. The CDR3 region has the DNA TGTGCCACCAGCAGAGATCGTCAGGGGAACACTGAAGCTTTCTTT.

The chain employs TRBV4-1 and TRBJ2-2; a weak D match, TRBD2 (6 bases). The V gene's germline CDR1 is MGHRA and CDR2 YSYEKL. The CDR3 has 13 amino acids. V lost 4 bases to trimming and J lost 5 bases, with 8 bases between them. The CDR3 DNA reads TGCGCCAGCAGCCGGAGGGGTACCGGGGAGCTGTTTTTT. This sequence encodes CASSRRGTGELFF.

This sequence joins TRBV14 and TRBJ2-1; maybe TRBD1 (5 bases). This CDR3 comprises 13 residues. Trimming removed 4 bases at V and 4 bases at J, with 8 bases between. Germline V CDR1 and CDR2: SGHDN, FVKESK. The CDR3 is CASSPTGYNEQFF. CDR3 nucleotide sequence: TGTGCCAGCAGCCCTACAGGTTACAATGAGCAGTTCTTC.

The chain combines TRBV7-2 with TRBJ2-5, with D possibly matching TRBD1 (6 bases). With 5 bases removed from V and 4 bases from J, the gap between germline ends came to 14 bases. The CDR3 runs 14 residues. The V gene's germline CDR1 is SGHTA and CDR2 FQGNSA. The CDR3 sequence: CASSQHRESETQYF. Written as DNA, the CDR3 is TGTGCCAGCAGCCAGCACAGGGAGTCAGAGACCCAGTACTTC.

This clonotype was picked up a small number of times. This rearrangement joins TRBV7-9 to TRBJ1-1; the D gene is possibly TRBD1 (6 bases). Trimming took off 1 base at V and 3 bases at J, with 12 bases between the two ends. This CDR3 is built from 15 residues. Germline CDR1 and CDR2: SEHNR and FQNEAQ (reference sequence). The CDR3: CASSLGVAGDTEAFF. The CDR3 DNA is TGTGCCAGCAGCTTAGGGGTCGCAGGGGACACTGAAGCTTTCTTT.

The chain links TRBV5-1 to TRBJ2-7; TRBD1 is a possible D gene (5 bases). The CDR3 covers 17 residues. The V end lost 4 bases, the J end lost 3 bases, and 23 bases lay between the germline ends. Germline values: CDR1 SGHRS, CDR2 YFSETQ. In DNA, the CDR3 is TGCGCCAGCAGCCAAGGGGTCGACGGAAGCTCTTACTACGAGCAGTACTTC. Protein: CASSQGVDGSSYYEQYF.

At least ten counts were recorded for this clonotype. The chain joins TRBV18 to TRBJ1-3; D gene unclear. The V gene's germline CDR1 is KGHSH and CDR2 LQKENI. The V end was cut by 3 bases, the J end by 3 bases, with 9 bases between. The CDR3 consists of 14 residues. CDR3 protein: CASSPVTGGNTIYF. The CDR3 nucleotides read TGTGCCAGCTCACCGGTCACGGGTGGAAACACCATATATTTT.

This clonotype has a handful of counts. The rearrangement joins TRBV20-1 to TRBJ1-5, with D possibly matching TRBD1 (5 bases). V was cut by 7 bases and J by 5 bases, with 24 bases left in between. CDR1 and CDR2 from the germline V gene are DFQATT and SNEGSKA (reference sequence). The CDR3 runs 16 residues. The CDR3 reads CSGVKDISGPHQPQHF. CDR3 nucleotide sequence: TGCAGTGGGGTAAAGGATATTTCGGGACCACATCAGCCCCAGCATTTT.

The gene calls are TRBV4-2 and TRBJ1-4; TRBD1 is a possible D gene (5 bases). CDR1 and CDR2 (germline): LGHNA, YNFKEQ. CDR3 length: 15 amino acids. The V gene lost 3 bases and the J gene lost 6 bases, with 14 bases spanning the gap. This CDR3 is CASSHPGLGHEKLFF. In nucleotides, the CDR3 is TGTGCCAGCAGCCATCCGGGACTAGGACATGAAAAACTGTTTTTT.

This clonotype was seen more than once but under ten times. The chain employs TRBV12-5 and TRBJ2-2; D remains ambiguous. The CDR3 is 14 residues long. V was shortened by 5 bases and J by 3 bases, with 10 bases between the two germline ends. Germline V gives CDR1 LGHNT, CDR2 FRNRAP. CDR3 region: CASGQRTHTGELFF. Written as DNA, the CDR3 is TGTGCTAGTGGTCAAAGGACGCACACCGGGGAGCTGTTTTTT. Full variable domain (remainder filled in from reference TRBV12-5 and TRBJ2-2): DARVTQTPRHKVTEMGQEVTMRCQPILGHNTVFWYRQTMMQGLELLAYFRNRAPLDDSGMPKDRFSAEMPDATLATLKIQPSEPRDSAVYFCASGQRTHTGELFFGEGSRLTVL.

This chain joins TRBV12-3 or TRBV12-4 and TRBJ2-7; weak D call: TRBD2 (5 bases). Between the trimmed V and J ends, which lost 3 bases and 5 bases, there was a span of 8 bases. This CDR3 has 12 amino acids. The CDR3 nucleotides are TGTGCCAGCAGTTTTTTGCGGGACGAGCAGTACTTC. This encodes CASSFLRDEQYF.

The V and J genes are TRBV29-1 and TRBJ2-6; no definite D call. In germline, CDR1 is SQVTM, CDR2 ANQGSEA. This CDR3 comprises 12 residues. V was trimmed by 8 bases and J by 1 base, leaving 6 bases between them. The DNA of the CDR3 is TGCAGCCACCATTCTGGGGCCAACGTCCTGACTTTC. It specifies CSHHSGANVLTF. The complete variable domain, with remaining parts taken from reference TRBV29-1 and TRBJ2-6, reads SAVISQKPSRDICQRGTSLTIQCQVDSQVTMMFWYRQQPGQSLTLIATANQGSEATYESGFVIDKFPISRPNLTFSTLTVSNMSPEDSSIYLCSHHSGANVLTFGAGSRLTVL.

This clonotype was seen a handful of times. CDR3 DNA sequence: TGTGCCAGCAGTTATGGAAGGGAGTCCTACAATGAGCAGTTCTTC. This sequence encodes CASSYGRESYNEQFF. The chain combines TRBV6-2 or TRBV6-3 with TRBJ2-1, with a weak D call TRBD2 (5 bases). CDR3 size: 15 residues. Germline CDR1 and CDR2: MNHEY and SVGEGT. The V and J ends lost 3 bases and 1 base respectively, with 10 bases between them.

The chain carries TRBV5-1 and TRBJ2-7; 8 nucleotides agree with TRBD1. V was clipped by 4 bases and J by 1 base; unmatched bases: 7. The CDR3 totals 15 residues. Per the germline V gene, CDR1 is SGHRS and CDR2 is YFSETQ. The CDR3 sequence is CASSRDRGGSYEQYF. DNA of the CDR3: TGCGCCAGCAGCAGAGACAGGGGTGGATCCTACGAGCAGTACTTC.

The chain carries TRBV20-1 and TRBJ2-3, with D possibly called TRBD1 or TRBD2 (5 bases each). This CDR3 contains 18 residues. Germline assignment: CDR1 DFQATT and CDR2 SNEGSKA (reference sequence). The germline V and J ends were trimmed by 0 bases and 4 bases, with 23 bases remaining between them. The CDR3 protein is CSARDPVKGTIWADTQYF. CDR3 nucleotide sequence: TGCAGTGCTAGAGATCCGGTGAAAGGGACGATTTGGGCAGATACGCAGTATTTT.

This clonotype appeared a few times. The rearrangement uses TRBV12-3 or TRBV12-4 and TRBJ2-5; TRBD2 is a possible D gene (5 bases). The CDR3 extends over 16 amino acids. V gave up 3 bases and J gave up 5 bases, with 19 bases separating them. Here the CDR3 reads CASSLYEGKRWETQYF. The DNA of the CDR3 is TGTGCCAGCAGTTTGTACGAGGGCAAAAGATGGGAGACCCAGTACTTC.

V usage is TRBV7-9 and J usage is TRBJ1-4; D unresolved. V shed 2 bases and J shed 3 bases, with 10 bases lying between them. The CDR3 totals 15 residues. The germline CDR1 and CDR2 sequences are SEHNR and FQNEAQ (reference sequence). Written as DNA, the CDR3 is TGTGCCAGCAGCTTACATCAGGAGCCTAATGAAAAACTGTTTTTT. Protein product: CASSLHQEPNEKLFF. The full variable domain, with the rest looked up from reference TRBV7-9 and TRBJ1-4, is DTGVSQNPRHKITKRGQNVTFRCDPISEHNRLYWYRQTLGQGPEFLTYFQNEAQLEKSRLLSDRFSAERPKGSFSTLEIQRTEQGDSAMYLCASSLHQEPNEKLFFGSGTQLSVL.

The CDR3 spells CASSFQGAPDTQYF. CDR3 bases: TGCGCCAGCAGCTTCCAGGGGGCTCCAGATACGCAGTATTTT. This chain uses TRBV5-1 with TRBJ2-3, with 8 bases that match TRBD1. The CDR3 covers 14 residues. CDR1 is SGHRS, CDR2 YFSETQ, per germline. V shed 2 bases and J 4 bases; nucleotides not matched to a gene: 3.

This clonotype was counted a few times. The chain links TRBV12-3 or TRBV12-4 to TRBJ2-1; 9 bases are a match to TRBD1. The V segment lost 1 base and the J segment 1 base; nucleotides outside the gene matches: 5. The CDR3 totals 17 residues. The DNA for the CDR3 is TGTGCCAGCAGTTTAGGGGTGGGGACAGGGTCCTACAATGAGCAGTTCTTC. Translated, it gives CASSLGVGTGSYNEQFF.

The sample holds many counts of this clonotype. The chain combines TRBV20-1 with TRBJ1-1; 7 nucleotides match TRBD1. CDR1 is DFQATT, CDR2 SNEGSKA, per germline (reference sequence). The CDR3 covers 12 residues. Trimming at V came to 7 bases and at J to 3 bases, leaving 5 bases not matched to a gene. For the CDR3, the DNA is TGCAGTGGGTGGGACAGAGACACTGAAGCTTTCTTT. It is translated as CSGWDRDTEAFF.

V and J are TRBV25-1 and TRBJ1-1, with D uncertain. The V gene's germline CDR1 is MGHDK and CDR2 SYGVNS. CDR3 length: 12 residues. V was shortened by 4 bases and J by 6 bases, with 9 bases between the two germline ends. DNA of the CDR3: TGTGCCAGCAGTGTAGCCCCCTCTGAAGCTTTCTTT. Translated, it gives CASSVAPSEAFF.

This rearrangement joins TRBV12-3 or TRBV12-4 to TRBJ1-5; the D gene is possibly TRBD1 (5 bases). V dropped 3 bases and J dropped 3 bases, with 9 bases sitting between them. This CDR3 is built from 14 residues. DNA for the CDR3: TGTGCCAGCAGTTTGGGACCTCTCAATCAGCCCCAGCATTTT. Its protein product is CASSLGPLNQPQHF.

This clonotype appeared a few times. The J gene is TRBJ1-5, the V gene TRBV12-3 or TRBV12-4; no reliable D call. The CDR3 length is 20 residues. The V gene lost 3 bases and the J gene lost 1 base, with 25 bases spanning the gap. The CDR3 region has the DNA TGTGCCAGCAGTTTCGACCCATTATTTACACTGAAAGGCAGCAATCAGCCCCAGCATTTT. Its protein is CASSFDPLFTLKGSNQPQHF.

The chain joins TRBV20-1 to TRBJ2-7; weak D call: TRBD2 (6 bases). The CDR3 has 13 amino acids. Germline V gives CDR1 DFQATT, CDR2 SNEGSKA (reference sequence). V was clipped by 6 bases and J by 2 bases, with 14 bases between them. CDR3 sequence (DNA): TGCAGTGCCAGGACTACACCTGCCTACGAGCAGTACTTC. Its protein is CSARTTPAYEQYF.

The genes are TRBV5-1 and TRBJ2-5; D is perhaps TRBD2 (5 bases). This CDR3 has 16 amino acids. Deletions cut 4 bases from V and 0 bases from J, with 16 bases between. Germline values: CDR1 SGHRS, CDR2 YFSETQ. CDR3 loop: CASSPGSGVYQETQYF. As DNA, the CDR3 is TGCGCCAGCAGCCCGGGATCTGGGGTTTACCAAGAGACCCAGTACTTC.

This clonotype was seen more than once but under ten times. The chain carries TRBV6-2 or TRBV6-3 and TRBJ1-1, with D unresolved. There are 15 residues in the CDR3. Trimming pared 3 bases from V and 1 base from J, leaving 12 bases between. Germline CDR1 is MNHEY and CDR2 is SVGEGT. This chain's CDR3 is CASSYPLPRNTEAFF. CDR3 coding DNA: TGTGCCAGCAGTTATCCACTACCCAGGAACACTGAAGCTTTCTTT.